Following are 22 T cell receptor beta chains from one sample sequenced in a study of control samples from healthy donors and cancer patients (dated by TCRdb to the early 2020s). The receptor library was made with the immunoSEQ multiplex PCR assay. Entries here come from immuneACCESS through TCRdb and include only in-frame sequences with V and J called. Some clones fail to appear in such tables; in the studies checked, an unresolved V gene covers under half of the shortfall, and the cause of the remainder is unknown. A total of 150,000 to 200,000 clones appear in this sample, about 91% of them only once. In total, the top ten clones hold roughly 2.1% of the sample. Specimen: blood. These receptors were obtained from a woman aged 40 to 50 in good health.

The gene calls are TRBV9 and TRBJ1-2; 7 bases fit TRBD1. Trimming removed 0 bases from V and 6 bases from J; junction bases left unmatched: 8. CDR1 and CDR2 from the germline V gene are SGDLS and YYNGEE. There are 15 residues in the CDR3. CDR3 region: CASSVEEGAPDGYTF. CDR3 coding DNA: TGTGCCAGCAGCGTAGAGGAGGGGGCGCCCGATGGCTACACCTTC. Drawing the rest from reference TRBV9 and TRBJ1-2, the complete variable domain is DSGVTQTPKHLITATGQRVTLRCSPRSGDLSVYWYQQSLDQGLQFLIQYYNGEERAKGNILERFSAQQFPDLHSELNLSSLELGDSALYFCASSVEEGAPDGYTFGSGTRLTVV.

The J gene is TRBJ1-4, the V gene TRBV10-1; weak D call: TRBD1 (6 bases). Germline CDR1 is WNHNN and CDR2 is SYGVQD (reference sequence). The CDR3 runs 13 residues. Trimming took 5 bases from V and 10 from J, leaving 14 bases between them. CDR3: CASSPQGQGKLFF. In DNA form, the CDR3 reads TGCGCCAGCAGTCCCCAGGGACAAGGAAAACTGTTTTTT.

The chain has TRBV18 and TRBJ2-3; 7 bases line up with TRBD1. The V gene's germline CDR1 is KGHSH and CDR2 LQKENI. There are 15 residues in the CDR3. Trimming removed 1 base from V and 2 bases from J; junction bases left unmatched: 3. The chain's CDR3 is CASSPLQGVTDTQYF. The DNA for the CDR3 is TGTGCCAGCTCACCACTCCAGGGGGTCACAGATACGCAGTATTTT.

V gene TRBV5-4 combines with J gene TRBJ1-1; 7 bases align to TRBD1. This CDR3 has 14 amino acids. Germline V gives CDR1 SGHNT, CDR2 YYREEE (reference sequence). J gave up 13 bases and V 4 bases, and 16 bases lay outside the gene matches. Here the CDR3 DNA reads TGTGCCAGCAGCGGTGCGACAGGGAGGAACATGGTTTTCTTT. This translates into CASSGATGRNMVFF.

The rearrangement uses TRBV4-2 and TRBJ2-5, with D perhaps given as TRBD1 or TRBD2 (5 bases each). This CDR3 is 14 amino acids long. Trimming took off 1 base at V and 4 bases at J, with 10 bases between the two ends. CDR1 and CDR2 from the germline V gene are LGHNA and YNFKEQ. DNA of the CDR3: TGTGCCAGCAGCCAAGTGGGGGTTAGAGAGACCCAGTACTTC. Translating gives CASSQVGVRETQYF.

The V and J genes are TRBV18 and TRBJ2-3; D not certain. The CDR3 extends over 14 amino acids. V dropped 3 bases and J dropped 2 bases, with 9 bases sitting between them. Germline assignment: CDR1 KGHSH and CDR2 LQKENI. The CDR3 nucleotides are TGTGCCAGCTCACCGGCAGGCCCCACAGATACGCAGTATTTT. Its protein product is CASSPAGPTDTQYF.

This clone was detected once. The J gene is TRBJ1-3, the V gene TRBV14; no reliable D call. Trimming pared 0 bases from V and 0 bases from J, leaving 6 bases between. Germline V gives CDR1 SGHDN, CDR2 FVKESK. The CDR3 is 15 residues long. CDR3 DNA: TGTGCCAGCAGCCAAGACATTCTCTCTGGAAACACCATATATTTT. Protein sequence: CASSQDILSGNTIYF.

The V and J genes are TRBV14 and TRBJ2-1; D may correspond to TRBD1 or TRBD2 (5 bases each). V was trimmed by 5 bases and J by 10 bases, leaving 15 bases between them. CDR3 length equals 13 residues. CDR1 is SGHDN, CDR2 FVKESK, per germline. This chain's CDR3 is CASSGGLGGEQFF. Written as DNA, the CDR3 is TGTGCCAGCAGCGGGGGTTTGGGCGGGGAGCAGTTCTTC.

The chain recombines TRBV5-1 with TRBJ1-1; D remains ambiguous. Germline lookup yields CDR1 SGHRS and CDR2 YFSETQ. This CDR3 comprises 14 residues. Trimming took 0 bases from V and 3 from J, leaving 9 bases between them. Here the CDR3 DNA reads TGCGCCAGCAGCTTGGAATCTGGATACACTGAAGCTTTCTTT. This gives the protein CASSLESGYTEAFF.

The rearrangement links TRBV29-1 to TRBJ1-1, with a tentative D call TRBD1 (5 bases). V was pared by 6 bases and J by 4 bases, with 30 bases between. Germline V CDR1 and CDR2: SQVTM, ANQGSEA. The CDR3 totals 18 residues. CDR3 nucleotide sequence: TGCAGCGTCGGAAGGGTCGGGGGGAACTCCCTAGTGGGCACTGAAGCTTTCTTT. Encoded protein: CSVGRVGGNSLVGTEAFF.

The V call is TRBV19, the J call TRBJ1-5, with a weak D call TRBD1 (6 bases). V was cut by 5 bases and J by 3 bases, with 11 bases left in between. There are 14 residues in the CDR3. Germline V lookup: CDR1 LNHDA, CDR2 SQIVND (reference sequence). The CDR3 loop reads CASSYGQHNQPQHF. Here the CDR3 DNA reads TGTGCCAGTAGTTACGGACAGCACAATCAGCCCCAGCATTTT.

The chain has TRBV9 and TRBJ1-6; the match to TRBD1 covers 9 bases. Losses at the gene ends were 3 bases for V and 10 bases for J; bases not matched to a gene: 5. In germline, CDR1 is SGDLS, CDR2 YYNGEE. CDR3 length equals 14 residues. In DNA, the CDR3 is TGTGCCAGCAGCGCGCCGGGACAGGGCTCACCCCTCCACTTT. It yields the protein CASSAPGQGSPLHF.

The rearrangement joins TRBV27 to TRBJ2-2, with D possibly matching TRBD2 (6 bases). The germline gives CDR1 MNHEY, CDR2 SMNVEV (reference sequence). Trimming left V 2 bases short and J 3 bases short, with 16 bases between. This CDR3 has 17 residues. CDR3 sequence (DNA): TGTGCCAGCAGTTTAAAGAAGGCTAGCGATGACACCGGGGAGCTGTTTTTT. Its protein is CASSLKKASDDTGELFF.

This sequence joins TRBV6-1 and TRBJ2-7; D gene unclear. V was cut by 3 bases and J by 0 bases, with 6 bases left in between. Germline-derived CDR1 and CDR2 are MNHNS and SASEGT. The CDR3 has 13 residues. This CDR3 reads CASSDFPSYEQYF. The CDR3 DNA reads TGTGCCAGCAGTGATTTCCCCTCCTACGAGCAGTACTTC.

The J gene is TRBJ2-1, the V gene TRBV5-1; D could derive from TRBD1 or TRBD2 (5 bases each). Per germline, CDR1 SGHRS and CDR2 YFSETQ. This CDR3 has 14 residues. V lost 1 base, J lost 9 bases, and 14 bases lay in between. As DNA, the CDR3 is TGCGCCAGCAGCTTGCCAGTTACGAGGGGTGAGCAGTTCTTC. Translation: CASSLPVTRGEQFF.

The chain uses TRBV11-2 and TRBJ1-3; D is undetermined. V lost 5 bases and J lost 0, with 8 bases in between. In germline, CDR1 is SGHAT, CDR2 FQNNGV. The CDR3 is made up of 14 amino acids. The CDR3 DNA is TGTGCCAGCAGCCCGAGCATCTCTGGAAACACCATATATTTT. Its protein product is CASSPSISGNTIYF.

J is TRBJ1-3 and V is TRBV7-8; D gene uncertain. Trimming took 1 base from V and 0 from J, leaving 4 bases between them. The CDR3 runs 14 residues. Germline assignment: CDR1 SGHVS and CDR2 FQNEAQ. CDR3 DNA sequence: TGTGCCAGCAGCTTAGTGAACTCTGGAAACACCATATATTTT. Translating it yields CASSLVNSGNTIYF. The entire variable domain, with the rest obtained from reference TRBV7-8 and TRBJ1-3, is as follows: GAGVSQSPRYKVAKRGQDVALRCDPISGHVSLFWYQQALGQGPEFLTYFQNEAQLDKSGLPSDRFFAERPEGSVSTLKIQRTQQEDSAVYLCASSLVNSGNTIYFGEGSWLTVV.

The chain combines TRBV27 with TRBJ2-1, with TRBD2 identical over 10 bases. This CDR3 has 15 residues. CDR1 and CDR2 (germline): MNHEY, SMNVEV (reference sequence). The junction had 11 bases not matched to a gene; V was cut back by 6 bases and J by 9 bases. The CDR3 protein is CASSPFSGGRGEQFF. CDR3 DNA sequence: TGTGCCAGCAGCCCTTTTAGCGGGGGGCGGGGTGAGCAGTTCTTC.

The chain links TRBV7-9 to TRBJ1-4; weak D call: TRBD1 (6 bases). Between the trimmed V and J ends, which lost 6 bases and 3 bases, there was a span of 11 bases. Germline loops: CDR1 SEHNR, CDR2 FQNEAQ (reference sequence). The CDR3 totals 14 residues. In nucleotides, the CDR3 is TGTGCCAGCAGAAGCAGGGGCTCTAATGAAAAACTGTTTTTT. Translated, it gives CASRSRGSNEKLFF.

This chain connects TRBV11-1 to TRBJ2-1, with 9 nucleotides matching TRBD2. The germline V gene encodes CDR1 SGHAT and CDR2 FQDESV (reference sequence). The CDR3 length is 16 residues. Germline trimming cut 4 bases from V and 7 bases from J; bases unmatched to any gene: 11. Written as DNA, the CDR3 is TGTGCCAGCAGCTATACAGCGGGGGGATCACAGAATGAGCAGTTCTTC. Amino acid sequence: CASSYTAGGSQNEQFF. Full variable domain (remainder filled in from reference TRBV11-1 and TRBJ2-1): EAEVAQSPRYKITEKSQAVAFWCDPISGHATLYWYRQILGQGPELLVQFQDESVVDDSQLPKDRFSAERLKGVDSTLKIQPAELGDSAMYLCASSYTAGGSQNEQFFGPGTRLTVL.

This clone is a singleton in its sample. The V gene is TRBV10-3, the J gene TRBJ2-7; TRBD1 matches at 7 bases. The CDR3 loop spans 11 amino acids. Germline V gives CDR1 ENHRY, CDR2 SYGVKD. Germline trimming cut 10 bases from V and 2 bases from J; bases unmatched to any gene: 2. The CDR3 loop is CASGTAYEQYF. DNA of the CDR3: TGTGCCAGTGGGACAGCCTACGAGCAGTACTTC.

This clone showed up just once. The chain joins TRBV5-1 to TRBJ2-2; 10 bases match TRBD1. Germline loops: CDR1 SGHRS, CDR2 YFSETQ. This CDR3 comprises 15 residues. V shed 4 bases, J shed 4 bases, and the junction held 4 bases outside the gene matches. The CDR3 reads CASSPGQGTTGELFF. The CDR3 DNA sequence: TGCGCCAGCAGCCCGGGACAGGGGACCACCGGGGAGCTGTTTTTT. The full variable domain, its missing parts supplied by reference TRBV5-1 and TRBJ2-2, is KAGVTQTPRYLIKTRGQQVTLSCSPISGHRSVSWYQQTPGQGLQFLFEYFSETQRNKGNFPGRFSGRQFSNSRSEMNVSTLELGDSALYLCASSPGQGTTGELFFGEGSRLTVL.